This entry concerns a single T cell receptor beta chain. Its specificity is not known. The CDR3 is 16 residues long. Germline-derived CDR1 and CDR2 are SGHNT and YYREEE (reference sequence). The V segment lost 3 bases and the J segment 0 bases; nucleotides outside the gene matches: 7. The table came from immunoSEQ multiplex PCR; TCRdb's copy has only in-frame clones and leaves some out. The sample has roughly 79,000 clones, about 84% seen once. This specimen comes from a study of OX40 agonist ivuxolimab in advanced cancers. Study information: A mean age of roughly 60 years, range about 20 to 79, was recorded, and approximately 85% were male. Three patients had partial responses: one hepatocellular carcinoma, two cutaneous melanoma. General study findings and limits: Average numbers of expanded clones were greater in CD8+ T cells than in CD4+. Also present in some nonresponders was a low level of normalized T-cell clonal expansion.

The V call is TRBV5-4, the J call TRBJ1-1; 8 positions match TRBD1. The sequence derives from an adult with an advanced solid tumor such as melanoma, head and neck, liver or kidney cancer. Material: CD4+ or CD8+ T cells sorted from blood, obtained in a trial of the OX40 agonist ivuxolimab. The CDR3 DNA is TGTGCCAGCAGCTCAGGGGGCGCCCTTATGAACACTGAAGCTTTCTTT. Translation: CASSSGGALMNTEAFF.